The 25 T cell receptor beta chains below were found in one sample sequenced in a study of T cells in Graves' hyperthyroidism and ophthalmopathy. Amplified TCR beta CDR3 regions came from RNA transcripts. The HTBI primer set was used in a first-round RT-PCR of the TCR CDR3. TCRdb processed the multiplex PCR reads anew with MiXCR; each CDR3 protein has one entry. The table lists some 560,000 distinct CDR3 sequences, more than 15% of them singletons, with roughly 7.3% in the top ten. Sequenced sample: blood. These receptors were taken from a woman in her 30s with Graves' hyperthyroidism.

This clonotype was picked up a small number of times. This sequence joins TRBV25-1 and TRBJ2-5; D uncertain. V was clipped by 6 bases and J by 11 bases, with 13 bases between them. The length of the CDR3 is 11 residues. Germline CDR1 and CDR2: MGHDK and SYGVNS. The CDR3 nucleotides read TGTGCCAGCAGGGTAGGTAGGGTTCAGTACTTC. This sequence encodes CASRVGRVQYF.

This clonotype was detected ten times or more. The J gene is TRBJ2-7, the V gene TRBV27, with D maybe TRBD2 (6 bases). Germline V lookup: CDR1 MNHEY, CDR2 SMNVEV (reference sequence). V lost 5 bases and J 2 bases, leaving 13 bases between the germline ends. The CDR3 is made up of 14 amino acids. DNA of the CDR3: TGTGCCAGCAGTGCCGGGACTGGGACCTACGAGCAGTACTTC. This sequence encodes CASSAGTGTYEQYF.

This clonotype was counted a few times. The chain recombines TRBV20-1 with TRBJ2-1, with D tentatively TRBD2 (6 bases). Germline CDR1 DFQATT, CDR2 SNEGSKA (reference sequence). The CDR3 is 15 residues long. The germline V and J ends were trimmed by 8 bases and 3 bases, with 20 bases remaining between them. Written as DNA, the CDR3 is TGCAGTATCCCCCAGGGCAGACTAGACTACAATGAGCAGTTCTTC. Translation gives CSIPQGRLDYNEQFF.

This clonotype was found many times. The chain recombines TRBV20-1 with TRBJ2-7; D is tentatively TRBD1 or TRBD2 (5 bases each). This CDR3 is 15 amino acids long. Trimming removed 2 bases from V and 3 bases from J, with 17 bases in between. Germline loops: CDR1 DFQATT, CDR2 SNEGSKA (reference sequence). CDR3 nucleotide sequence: TGCAGTGCTAGAAGAGGCAGGGCCGGGATCTACGAGCAGTACTTC. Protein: CSARRGRAGIYEQYF.

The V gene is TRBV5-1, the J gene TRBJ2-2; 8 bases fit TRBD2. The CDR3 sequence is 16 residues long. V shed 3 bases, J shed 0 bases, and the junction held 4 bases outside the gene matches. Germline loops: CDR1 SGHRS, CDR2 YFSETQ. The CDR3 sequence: CASSSLAGTNTGELFF. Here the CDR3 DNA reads TGCGCCAGCAGCTCGCTAGCGGGCACGAACACCGGGGAGCTGTTTTTT. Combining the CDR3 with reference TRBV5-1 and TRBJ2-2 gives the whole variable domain KAGVTQTPRYLIKTRGQQVTLSCSPISGHRSVSWYQQTPGQGLQFLFEYFSETQRNKGNFPGRFSGRQFSNSRSEMNVSTLELGDSALYLCASSSLAGTNTGELFFGEGSRLTVL.

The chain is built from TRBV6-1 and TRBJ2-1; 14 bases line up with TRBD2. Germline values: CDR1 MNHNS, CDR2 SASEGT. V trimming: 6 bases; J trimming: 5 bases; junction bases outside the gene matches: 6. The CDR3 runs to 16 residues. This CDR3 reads CASRPTSGRAHNEQFF. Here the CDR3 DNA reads TGTGCCAGCAGACCGACTAGCGGGAGGGCCCACAATGAGCAGTTCTTC.

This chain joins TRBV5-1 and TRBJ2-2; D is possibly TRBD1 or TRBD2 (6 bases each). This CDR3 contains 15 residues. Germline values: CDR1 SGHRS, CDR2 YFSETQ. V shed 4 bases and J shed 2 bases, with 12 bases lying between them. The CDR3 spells CASSGGTLNTGELFF. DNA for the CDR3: TGCGCCAGCAGCGGAGGGACACTTAACACCGGGGAGCTGTTTTTT.

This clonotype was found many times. The CDR3 sequence: CASSVLSGAGYEQFF. The CDR3 DNA sequence: TGTGCCAGCAGCGTACTAAGCGGGGCCGGGTATGAGCAGTTCTTC. The gene calls are TRBV7-3 and TRBJ2-1; 7 bases agree with TRBD2. The CDR3 runs 15 residues. V lost 5 bases and J lost 8; bases outside the gene matches: 12. The germline V gene encodes CDR1 SGHTA and CDR2 FQGTGA. The full variable domain, with the rest looked up from reference TRBV7-3 and TRBJ2-1, is GAGVSQTPSNKVTEKGKYVELRCDPISGHTALYWYRQSLGQGPEFLIYFQGTGAADDSGLPNDRFFAVRPEGSVSTLKIQRTERGDSAVYLCASSVLSGAGYEQFFGPGTRLTVL.

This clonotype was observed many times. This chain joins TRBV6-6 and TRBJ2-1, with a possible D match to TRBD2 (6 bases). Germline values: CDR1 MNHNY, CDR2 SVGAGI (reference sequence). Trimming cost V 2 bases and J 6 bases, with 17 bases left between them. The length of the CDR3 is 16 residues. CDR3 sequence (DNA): TGTGCCAGCAGTTACCTGGGGGGAGCCAGGTCCAATGAGCAGTTCTTC. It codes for CASSYLGGARSNEQFF.

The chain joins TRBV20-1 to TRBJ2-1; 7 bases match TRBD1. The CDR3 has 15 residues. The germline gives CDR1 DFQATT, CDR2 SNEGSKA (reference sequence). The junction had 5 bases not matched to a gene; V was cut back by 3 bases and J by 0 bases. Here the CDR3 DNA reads TGCAGTGCTAGGGGGACAGCTCTCTCCTACAATGAGCAGTTCTTC. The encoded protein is CSARGTALSYNEQFF.

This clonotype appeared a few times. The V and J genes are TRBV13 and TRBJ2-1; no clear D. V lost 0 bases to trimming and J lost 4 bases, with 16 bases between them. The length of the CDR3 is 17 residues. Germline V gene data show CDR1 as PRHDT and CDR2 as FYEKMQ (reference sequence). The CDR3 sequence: CASSLGRGAQFYNEQFF. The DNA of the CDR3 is TGTGCCAGCAGCTTAGGACGAGGAGCCCAATTTTACAATGAGCAGTTCTTC.

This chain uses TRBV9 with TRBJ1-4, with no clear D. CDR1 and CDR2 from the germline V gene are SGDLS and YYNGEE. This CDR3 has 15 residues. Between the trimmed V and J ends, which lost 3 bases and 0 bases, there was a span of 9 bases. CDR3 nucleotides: TGTGCCAGCAGCGCTCCGTCGGCAACTAATGAAAAACTGTTTTTT. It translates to CASSAPSATNEKLFF.

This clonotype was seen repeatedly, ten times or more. The CDR3 here is CASWTRTYEQYF. The CDR3 coding sequence is TGTGCCAGTTGGACTCGGACTTACGAGCAGTACTTC. The chain links TRBV27 to TRBJ2-7, with D tentatively TRBD2 (5 bases). CDR1 and CDR2 from the germline V gene are MNHEY and SMNVEV (reference sequence). The ends were cut back, 9 bases at V and 4 bases at J, with 13 bases in the middle. The CDR3 contains 12 residues.

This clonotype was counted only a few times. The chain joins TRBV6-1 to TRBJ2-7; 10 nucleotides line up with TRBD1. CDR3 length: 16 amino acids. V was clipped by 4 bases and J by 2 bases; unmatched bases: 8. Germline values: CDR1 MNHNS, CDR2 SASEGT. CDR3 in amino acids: CASSGRTGQGTYEQYF. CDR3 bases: TGTGCCAGCAGTGGTCGAACGGGACAGGGGACCTACGAGCAGTACTTC.

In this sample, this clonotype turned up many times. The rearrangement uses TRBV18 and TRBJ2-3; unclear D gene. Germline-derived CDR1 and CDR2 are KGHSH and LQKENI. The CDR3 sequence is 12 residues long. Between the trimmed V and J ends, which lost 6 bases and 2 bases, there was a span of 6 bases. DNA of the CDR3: TGTGCCAGCTCGACCGTCACAGATACGCAGTATTTT. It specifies CASSTVTDTQYF.

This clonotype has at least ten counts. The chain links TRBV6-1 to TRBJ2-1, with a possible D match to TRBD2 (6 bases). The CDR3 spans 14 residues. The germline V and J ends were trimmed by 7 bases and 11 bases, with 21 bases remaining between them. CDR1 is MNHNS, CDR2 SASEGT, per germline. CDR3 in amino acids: CASKLEPGDSKQFF. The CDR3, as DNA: TGTGCCAGCAAATTAGAACCGGGAGACTCGAAGCAGTTCTTC.

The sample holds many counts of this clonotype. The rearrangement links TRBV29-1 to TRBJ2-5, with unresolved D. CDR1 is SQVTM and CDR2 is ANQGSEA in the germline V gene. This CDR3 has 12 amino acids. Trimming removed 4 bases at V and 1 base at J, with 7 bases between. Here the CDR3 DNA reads TGCAGCGTTGTACTGCCCCAAGAGACCCAGTACTTC. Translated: CSVVLPQETQYF.

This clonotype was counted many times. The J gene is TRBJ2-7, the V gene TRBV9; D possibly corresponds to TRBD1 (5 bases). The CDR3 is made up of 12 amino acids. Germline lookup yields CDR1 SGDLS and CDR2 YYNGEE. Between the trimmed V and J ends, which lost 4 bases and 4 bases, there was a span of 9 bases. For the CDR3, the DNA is TGTGCCAGCAGCCCAGGGTTTTACGAGCAGTACTTC. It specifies CASSPGFYEQYF.

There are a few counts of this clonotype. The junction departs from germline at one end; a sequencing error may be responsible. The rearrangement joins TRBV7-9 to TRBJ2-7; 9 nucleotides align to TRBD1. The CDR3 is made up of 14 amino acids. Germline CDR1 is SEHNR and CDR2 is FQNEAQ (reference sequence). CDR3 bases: TGTGCCTCGACAGGGGGACGGGACTCCTACGGGCAGTACTTC. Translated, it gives CASTGGRDSYGQYF.

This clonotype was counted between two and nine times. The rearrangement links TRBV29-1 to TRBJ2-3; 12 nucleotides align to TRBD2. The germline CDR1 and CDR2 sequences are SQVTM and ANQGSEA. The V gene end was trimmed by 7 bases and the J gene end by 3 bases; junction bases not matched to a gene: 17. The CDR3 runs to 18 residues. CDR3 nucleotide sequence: TGCAGCGGCCCCCTTGGGCTAGCGGGAGGGCCGAGGACAGATACGCAGTATTTT. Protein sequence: CSGPLGLAGGPRTDTQYF.

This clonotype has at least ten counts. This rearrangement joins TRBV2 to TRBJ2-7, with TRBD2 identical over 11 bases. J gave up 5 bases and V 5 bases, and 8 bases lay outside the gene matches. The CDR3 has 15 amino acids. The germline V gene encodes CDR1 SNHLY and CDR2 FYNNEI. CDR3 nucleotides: TGTGCCAGCAGTATACTAGCGGGAGTCTTCGACGAGCAGTACTTC. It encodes CASSILAGVFDEQYF.

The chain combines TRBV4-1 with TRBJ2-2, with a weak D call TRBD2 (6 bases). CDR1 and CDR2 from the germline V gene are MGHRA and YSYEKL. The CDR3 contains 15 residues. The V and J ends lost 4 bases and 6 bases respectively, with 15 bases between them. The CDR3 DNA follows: TGCGCCAGCAGCCCACGGGAGCCTGCCTCCGGGGAGCTGTTTTTT. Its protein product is CASSPREPASGELFF.

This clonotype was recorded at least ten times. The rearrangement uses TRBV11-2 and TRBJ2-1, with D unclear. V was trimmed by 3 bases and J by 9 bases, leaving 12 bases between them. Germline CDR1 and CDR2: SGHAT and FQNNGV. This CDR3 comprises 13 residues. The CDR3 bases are TGTGCCAGCAGCTTTTCTTCTGGGTCTGAGCAGTTCTTC. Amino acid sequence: CASSFSSGSEQFF.

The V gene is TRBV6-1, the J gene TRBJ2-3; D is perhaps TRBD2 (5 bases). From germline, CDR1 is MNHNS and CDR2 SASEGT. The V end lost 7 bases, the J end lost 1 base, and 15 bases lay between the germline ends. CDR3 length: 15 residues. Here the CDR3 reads CASNPEGRGTDTQYF. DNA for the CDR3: TGTGCCAGCAATCCCGAAGGGAGAGGCACAGATACGCAGTATTTT.

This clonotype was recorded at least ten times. The CDR3 region has the DNA TGTGCCAGCAGTCCCGAACCCCGGGTTATCTATGGCTACACCTTC. Translated: CASSPEPRVIYGYTF. V and J are TRBV12-3 or TRBV12-4 and TRBJ1-2, with no clear D. V gave up 5 bases and J gave up 4 bases, with 17 bases separating them. The CDR3 runs 15 residues.